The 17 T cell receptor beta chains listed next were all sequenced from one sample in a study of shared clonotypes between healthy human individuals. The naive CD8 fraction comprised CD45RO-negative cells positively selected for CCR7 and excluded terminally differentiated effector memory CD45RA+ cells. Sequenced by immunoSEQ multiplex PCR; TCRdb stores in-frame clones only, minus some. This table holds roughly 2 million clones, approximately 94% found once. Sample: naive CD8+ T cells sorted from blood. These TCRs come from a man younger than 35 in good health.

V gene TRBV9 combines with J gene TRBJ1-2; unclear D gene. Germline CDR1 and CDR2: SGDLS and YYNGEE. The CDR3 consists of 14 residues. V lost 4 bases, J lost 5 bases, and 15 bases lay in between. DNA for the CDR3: TGTGCCAGCAGCCCCCCTACGGGAAGATATGGCTACACCTTC. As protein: CASSPPTGRYGYTF.

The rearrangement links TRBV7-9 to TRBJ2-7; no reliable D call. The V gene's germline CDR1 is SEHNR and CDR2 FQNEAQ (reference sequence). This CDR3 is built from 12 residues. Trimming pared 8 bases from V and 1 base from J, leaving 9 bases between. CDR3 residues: CASVGTSYEQYF. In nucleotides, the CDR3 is TGTGCCAGCGTAGGAACGTCCTACGAGCAGTACTTC.

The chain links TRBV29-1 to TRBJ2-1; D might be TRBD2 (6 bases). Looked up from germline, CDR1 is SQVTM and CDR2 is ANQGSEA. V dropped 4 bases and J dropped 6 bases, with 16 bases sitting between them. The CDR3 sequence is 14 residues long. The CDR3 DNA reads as TGCAGCGTTGTATGGCGGGGCGAAATCAATGAGCAGTTCTTC. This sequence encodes CSVVWRGEINEQFF.

The CDR3 sequence: CASGLGPGTEAFF. In DNA form, the CDR3 reads TGTGCCAGCGGCCTCGGACCCGGCACAGAAGCTTTCTTT. The gene calls are TRBV27 and TRBJ1-1; the D is unclear. The CDR3 is 13 residues long. V was trimmed by 8 bases and J by 8 bases, leaving 18 bases between them. Per the germline V gene, CDR1 is MNHEY and CDR2 is SMNVEV (reference sequence).

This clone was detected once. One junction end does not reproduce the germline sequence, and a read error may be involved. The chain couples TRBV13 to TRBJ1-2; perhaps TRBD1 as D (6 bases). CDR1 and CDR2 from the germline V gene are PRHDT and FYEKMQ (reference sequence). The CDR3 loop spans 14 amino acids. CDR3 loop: CASTLPNREDGYTF. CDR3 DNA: TGTGCCAGCACCTTACCCAACAGGGAGGATGGCTACACCTTC.

CDR3 loop: CASSLGGGTLEYF. The CDR3 DNA reads TGTGCCAGCAGTTTGGGAGGGGGGACCCTGGAGTACTTC. The chain links TRBV27 to TRBJ2-7; D is perhaps TRBD2 (7 bases). Germline V gene data show CDR1 as MNHEY and CDR2 as SMNVEV (reference sequence). Trimming took off 3 bases at V and 11 bases at J, with 17 bases between the two ends. There are 13 residues in the CDR3.

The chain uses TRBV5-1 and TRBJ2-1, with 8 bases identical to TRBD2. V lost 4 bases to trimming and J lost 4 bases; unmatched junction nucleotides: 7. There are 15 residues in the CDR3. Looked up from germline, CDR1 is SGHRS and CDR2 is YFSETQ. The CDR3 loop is CASSTGRGGYNEQFF. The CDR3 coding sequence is TGCGCCAGCAGCACCGGACGGGGGGGTTACAATGAGCAGTTCTTC.

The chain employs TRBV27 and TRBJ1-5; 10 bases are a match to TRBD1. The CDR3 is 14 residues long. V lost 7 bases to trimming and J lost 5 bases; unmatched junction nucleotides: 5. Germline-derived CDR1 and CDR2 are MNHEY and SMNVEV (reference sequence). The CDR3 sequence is CASINGTGDQPQHF. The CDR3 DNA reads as TGTGCCAGCATAAACGGGACAGGGGATCAGCCCCAGCATTTT.

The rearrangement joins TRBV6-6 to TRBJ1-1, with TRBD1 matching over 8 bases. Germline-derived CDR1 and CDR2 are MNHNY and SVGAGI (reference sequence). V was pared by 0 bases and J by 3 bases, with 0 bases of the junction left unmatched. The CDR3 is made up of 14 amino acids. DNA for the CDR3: TGTGCCAGCAGTTACTCGACAGGGGACACTGAAGCTTTCTTT. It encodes CASSYSTGDTEAFF.

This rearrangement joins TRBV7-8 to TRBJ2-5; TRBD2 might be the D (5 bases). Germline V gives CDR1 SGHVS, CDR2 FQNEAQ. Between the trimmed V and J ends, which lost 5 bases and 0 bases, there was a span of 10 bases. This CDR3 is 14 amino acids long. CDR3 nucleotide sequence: TGTGCCAGCAGCACTGAGGGCTACCAAGAGACCCAGTACTTC. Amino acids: CASSTEGYQETQYF.

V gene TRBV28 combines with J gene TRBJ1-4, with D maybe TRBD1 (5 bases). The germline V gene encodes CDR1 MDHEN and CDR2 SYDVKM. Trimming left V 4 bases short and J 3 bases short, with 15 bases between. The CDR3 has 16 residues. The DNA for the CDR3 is TGTGCCAGCAGTTCGCATCGGGGGGACCCTAATGAAAAACTGTTTTTT. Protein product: CASSSHRGDPNEKLFF.

The CDR3 region has the DNA TGTGCCAGCAGCTTGGCAGAGGACAGGTATGGGGCCCAGTACTTC. It translates to CASSLAEDRYGAQYF. The genes are TRBV5-6 and TRBJ2-5, with 7 bases fitting TRBD1. After removal of 0 bases from V and 9 bases from J, the junction contained 11 bases not matched to a gene. The CDR3 totals 15 residues. CDR1 is SGHDT, CDR2 YYEEEE, per germline. The full variable domain, in which reference TRBV5-6 and TRBJ2-5 provide the parts outside the CDR3, is DAGVTQSPTHLIKTRGQQVTLRCSPKSGHDTVSWYQQALGQGPQFIFQYYEEEERQRGNFPDRFSGHQFPNYSSELNVNALLLGDSALYLCASSLAEDRYGAQYFGPGTRLLVL.

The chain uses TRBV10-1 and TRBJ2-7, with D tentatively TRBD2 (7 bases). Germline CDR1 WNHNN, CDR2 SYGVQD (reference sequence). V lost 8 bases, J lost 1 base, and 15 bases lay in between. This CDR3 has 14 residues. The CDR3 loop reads CASLGGGGSYEQYF. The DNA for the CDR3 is TGCGCCAGCCTGGGAGGGGGAGGATCCTACGAGCAGTACTTC.

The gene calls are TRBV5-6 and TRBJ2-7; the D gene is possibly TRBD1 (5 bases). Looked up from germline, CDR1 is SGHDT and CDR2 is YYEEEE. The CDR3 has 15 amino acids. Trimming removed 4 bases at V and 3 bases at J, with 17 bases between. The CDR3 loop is CASSIIDRRGYEQYF. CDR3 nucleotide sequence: TGTGCCAGCAGCATTATCGACAGAAGGGGCTACGAGCAGTACTTC.

The CDR3 nucleotides read TGTGCCAGCAGTGAAGAATTCGGAGACTCCTACGAGCAGTACTTC. Its protein product is CASSEEFGDSYEQYF. V gene TRBV6-1 combines with J gene TRBJ2-7; D remains unclear. Germline V gene sequence: CDR1 MNHNS, CDR2 SASEGT. V was shortened by 1 base and J by 0 bases, with 10 bases between the two germline ends. The CDR3 is made up of 15 amino acids.

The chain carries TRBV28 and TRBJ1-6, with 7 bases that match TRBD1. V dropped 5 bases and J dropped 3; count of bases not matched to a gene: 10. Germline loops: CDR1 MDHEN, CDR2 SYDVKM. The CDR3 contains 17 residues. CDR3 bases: TGTGCCAGCAGTCCCATAGGACAGGTTTTCTATAATTCACCCCTCCACTTT. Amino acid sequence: CASSPIGQVFYNSPLHF.

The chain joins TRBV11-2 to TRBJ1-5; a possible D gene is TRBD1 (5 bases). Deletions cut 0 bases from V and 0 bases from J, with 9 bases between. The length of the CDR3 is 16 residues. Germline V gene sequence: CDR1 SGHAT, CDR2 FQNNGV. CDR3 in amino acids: CASSLDGGYSNQPQHF. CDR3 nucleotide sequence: TGTGCCAGCAGCTTAGATGGGGGATATAGCAATCAGCCCCAGCATTTT.